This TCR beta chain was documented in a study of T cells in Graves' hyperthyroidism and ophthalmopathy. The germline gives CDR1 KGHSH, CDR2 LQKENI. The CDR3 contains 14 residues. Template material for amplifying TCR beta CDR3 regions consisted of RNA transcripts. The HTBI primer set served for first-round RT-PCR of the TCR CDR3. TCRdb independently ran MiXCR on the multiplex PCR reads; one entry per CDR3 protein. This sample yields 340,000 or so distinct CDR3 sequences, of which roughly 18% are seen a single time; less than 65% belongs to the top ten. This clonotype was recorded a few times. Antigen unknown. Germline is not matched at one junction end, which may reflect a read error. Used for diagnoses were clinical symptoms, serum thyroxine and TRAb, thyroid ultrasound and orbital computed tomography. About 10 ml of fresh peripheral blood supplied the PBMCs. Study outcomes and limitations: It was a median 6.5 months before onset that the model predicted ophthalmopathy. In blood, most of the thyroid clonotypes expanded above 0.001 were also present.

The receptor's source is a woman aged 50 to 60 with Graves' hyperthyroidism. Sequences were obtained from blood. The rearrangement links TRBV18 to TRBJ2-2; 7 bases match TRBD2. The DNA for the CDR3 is TGTGCCAGCTCACCTCCTTTACCATCGGGGGGGCTGTTTTTT. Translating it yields CASSPPLPSGGLFF.